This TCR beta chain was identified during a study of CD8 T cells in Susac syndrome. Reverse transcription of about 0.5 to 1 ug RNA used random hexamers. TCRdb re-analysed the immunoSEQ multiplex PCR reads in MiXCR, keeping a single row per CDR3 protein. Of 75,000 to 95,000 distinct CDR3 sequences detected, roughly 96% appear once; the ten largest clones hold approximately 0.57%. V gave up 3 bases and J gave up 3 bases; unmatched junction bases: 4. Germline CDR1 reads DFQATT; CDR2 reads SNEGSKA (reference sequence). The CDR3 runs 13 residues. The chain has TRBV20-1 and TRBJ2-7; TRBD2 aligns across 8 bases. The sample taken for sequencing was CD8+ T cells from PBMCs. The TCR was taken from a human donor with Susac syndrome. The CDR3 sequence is CSASRGTSYEQYF. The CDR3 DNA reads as TGCAGTGCTAGTAGAGGGACTAGCTACGAGCAGTACTTC.